This T cell receptor beta chain appears in the sequencing data of a study of blood T cells in healthy people across ages. Study-wide results and limits: Unsorted PBMC material precluded a definitive naive versus antigen-experienced comparison.

The CDR3 has 15 residues. Per the germline V gene, CDR1 is SGHTA and CDR2 is FQGTGA. Trimming cost V 5 bases and J 2 bases; bases outside gene matches: 8. Notes on this clonotype: The antigen remains undetermined.

The second PCR ran roughly 7 to 11 cycles with a sample-barcoded 5' primer and J-beta primers. Via MiXCR, TCRdb re-called the 5' RACE reads, giving one row per CDR3 protein. The sample holds around 940,000 distinct CDR3 sequences, about 53% seen once. The TCR originated in a woman aged 55-70 years in good health. The chain couples TRBV7-3 to TRBJ2-5; 7 bases are a match to TRBD1. Input material: blood. Here the CDR3 DNA reads TGTGCCAGCAGCACGGGACAGCTCACTCAAGAGACCCAGTACTTC. Translating it yields CASSTGQLTQETQYF. Together with reference TRBV7-3 and TRBJ2-5, the CDR3 gives the full variable domain: GAGVSQTPSNKVTEKGKYVELRCDPISGHTALYWYRQSLGQGPEFLIYFQGTGAADDSGLPNDRFFAVRPEGSVSTLKIQRTERGDSAVYLCASSTGQLTQETQYFGPGTRLLVL.